This T cell receptor (beta chain) was observed in a study of a mutant IDH1 vaccine in newly diagnosed glioma. Study at large: The earlier regimen, radiotherapy, temozolomide, or both, was most often both.

For this clone: No antigen is known for it.

Here immunoSEQ multiplex PCR was the method, and the copy in TCRdb shows in-frame clones only, minus some. In the table there are about 25,000 clones, approximately 80% of which are singletons. CDR3 size: 13 residues. V dropped 5 bases and J dropped 3 bases, with 11 bases sitting between them. Germline values: CDR1 SGHTA, CDR2 FQGNSA. The time point was: week 5, during vaccination. Alongside topical imiquimod, each dose of vaccine comprised 300 ug of mutant IDH1 20-mer peptide. Each tumor in the donors was a new WHO grade 3 or 4 astrocytoma, IDH1-mutant and ATRX-lost. V usage is TRBV7-2 and J usage is TRBJ2-7, with TRBD2 as a possible D gene (6 bases). The TCR comes from a man in his forties with glioma. The source material was PBMCs, sampled from a glioma patient whose treatment included an IDH1 peptide vaccine. CDR3 protein: CASSTSEGYEQYV. CDR3 nucleotides: TGTGCCAGCAGCACCTCGGAGGGCTACGAGCAGTACGTC.